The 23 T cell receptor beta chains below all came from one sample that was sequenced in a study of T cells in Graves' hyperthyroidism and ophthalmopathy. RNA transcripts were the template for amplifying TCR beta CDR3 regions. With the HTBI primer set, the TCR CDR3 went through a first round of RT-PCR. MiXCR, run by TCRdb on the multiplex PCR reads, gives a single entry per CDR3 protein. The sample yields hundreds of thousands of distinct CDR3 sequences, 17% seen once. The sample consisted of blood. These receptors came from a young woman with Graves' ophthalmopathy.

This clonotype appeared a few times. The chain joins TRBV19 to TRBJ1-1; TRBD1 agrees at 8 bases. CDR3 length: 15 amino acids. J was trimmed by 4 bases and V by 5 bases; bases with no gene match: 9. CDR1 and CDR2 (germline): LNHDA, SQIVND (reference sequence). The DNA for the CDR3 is TGTGCCAGTAGTGTATCAGGGGGCTCTATCACTGAAGCTTTCTTT. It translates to CASSVSGGSITEAFF.

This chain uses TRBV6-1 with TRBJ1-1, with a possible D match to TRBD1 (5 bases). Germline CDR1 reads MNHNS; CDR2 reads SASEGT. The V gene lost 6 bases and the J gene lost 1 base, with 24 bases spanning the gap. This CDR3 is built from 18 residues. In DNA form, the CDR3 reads TGTGCCAGCAGACAAAATTGGGCAGGGTCAAGTCCGAACACTGAAGCTTTCTTT. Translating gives CASRQNWAGSSPNTEAFF.

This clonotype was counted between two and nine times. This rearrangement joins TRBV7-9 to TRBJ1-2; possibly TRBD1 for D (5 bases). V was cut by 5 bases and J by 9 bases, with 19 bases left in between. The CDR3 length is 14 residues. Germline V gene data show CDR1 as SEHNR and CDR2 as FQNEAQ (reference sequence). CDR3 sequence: CASSRPQDSHSYTF. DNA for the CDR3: TGTGCCAGCAGCAGACCACAGGATTCCCATAGCTACACCTTC.

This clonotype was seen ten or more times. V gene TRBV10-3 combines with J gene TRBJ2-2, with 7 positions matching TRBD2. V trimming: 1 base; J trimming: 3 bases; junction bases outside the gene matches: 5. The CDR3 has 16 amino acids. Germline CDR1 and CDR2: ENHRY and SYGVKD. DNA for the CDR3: TGTGCCATCAGTGAGTGGGAGGGCCTCGACACCGGGGAGCTGTTTTTT. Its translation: CAISEWEGLDTGELFF.

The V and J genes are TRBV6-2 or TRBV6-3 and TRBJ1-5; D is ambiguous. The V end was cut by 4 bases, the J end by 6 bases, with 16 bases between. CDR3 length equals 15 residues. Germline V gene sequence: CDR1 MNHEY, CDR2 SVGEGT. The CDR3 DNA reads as TGTGCCAGCAGTTCACTGCGACCGGGAGGTCAGCCCCAGCATTTT. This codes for CASSSLRPGGQPQHF.

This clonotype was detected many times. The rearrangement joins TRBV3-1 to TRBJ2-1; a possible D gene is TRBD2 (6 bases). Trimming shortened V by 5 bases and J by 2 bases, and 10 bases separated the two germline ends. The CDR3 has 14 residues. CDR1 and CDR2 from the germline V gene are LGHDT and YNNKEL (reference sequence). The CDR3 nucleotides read TGTGCCAGCAGCGGCAGGACTACCTACAATGAGCAGTTCTTC. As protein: CASSGRTTYNEQFF.

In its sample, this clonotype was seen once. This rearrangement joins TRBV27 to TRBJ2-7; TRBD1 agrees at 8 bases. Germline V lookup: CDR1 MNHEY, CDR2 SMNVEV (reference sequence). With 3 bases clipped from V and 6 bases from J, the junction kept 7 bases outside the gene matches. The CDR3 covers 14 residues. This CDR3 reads CASSFRQGCCEQYF. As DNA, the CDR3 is TGTGCCAGCAGTTTCCGACAGGGGTGTTGCGAGCAGTACTTC.

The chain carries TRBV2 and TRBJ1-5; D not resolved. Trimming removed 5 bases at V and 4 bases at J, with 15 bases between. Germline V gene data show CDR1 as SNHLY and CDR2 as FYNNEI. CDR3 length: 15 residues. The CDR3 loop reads CASSKEAQSNQPQHF. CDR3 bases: TGTGCCAGCAGTAAGGAGGCACAGAGTAATCAGCCCCAGCATTTT.

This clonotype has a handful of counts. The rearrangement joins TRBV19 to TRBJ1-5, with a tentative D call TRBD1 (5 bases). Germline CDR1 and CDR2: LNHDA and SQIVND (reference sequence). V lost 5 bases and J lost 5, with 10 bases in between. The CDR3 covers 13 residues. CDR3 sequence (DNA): TGTGCCAGTAGTGTACAGGAGGATCAGCCCCAGCATTTT. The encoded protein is CASSVQEDQPQHF.

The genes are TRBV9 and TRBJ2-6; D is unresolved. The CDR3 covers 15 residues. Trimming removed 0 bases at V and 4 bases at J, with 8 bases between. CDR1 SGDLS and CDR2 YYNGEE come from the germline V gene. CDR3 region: CASSVAGTGANVLTF. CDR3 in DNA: TGTGCCAGCAGCGTAGCGGGTACCGGGGCCAACGTCCTGACTTTC.

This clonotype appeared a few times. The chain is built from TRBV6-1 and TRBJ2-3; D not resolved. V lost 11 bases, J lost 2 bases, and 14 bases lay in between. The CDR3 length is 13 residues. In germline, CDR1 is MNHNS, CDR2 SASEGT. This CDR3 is CAVTVRNTDTQYF. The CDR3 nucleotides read TGTGCCGTTACGGTTCGGAACACAGATACGCAGTATTTT.

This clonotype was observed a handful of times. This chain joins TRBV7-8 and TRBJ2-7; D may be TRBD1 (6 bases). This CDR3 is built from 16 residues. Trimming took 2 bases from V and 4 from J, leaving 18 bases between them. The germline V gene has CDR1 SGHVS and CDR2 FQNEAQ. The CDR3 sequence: CASSLYGTGQRYEQYF. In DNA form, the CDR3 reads TGTGCCAGCAGCTTATATGGTACAGGGCAAAGGTACGAGCAGTACTTC.

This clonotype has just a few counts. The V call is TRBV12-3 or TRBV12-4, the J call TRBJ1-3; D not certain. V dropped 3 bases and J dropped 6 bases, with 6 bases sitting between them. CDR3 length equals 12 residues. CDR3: CASSFGENTIYF. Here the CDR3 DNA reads TGTGCCAGCAGTTTCGGGGAAAACACCATATATTTT.

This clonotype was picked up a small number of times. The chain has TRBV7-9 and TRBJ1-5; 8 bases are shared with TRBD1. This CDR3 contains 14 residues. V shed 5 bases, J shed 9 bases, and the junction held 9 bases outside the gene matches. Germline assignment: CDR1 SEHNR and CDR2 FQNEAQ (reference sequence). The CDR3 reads CASSPDRADRPQHF. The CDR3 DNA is TGTGCCAGCAGCCCGGACAGGGCCGATCGGCCCCAGCATTTT.

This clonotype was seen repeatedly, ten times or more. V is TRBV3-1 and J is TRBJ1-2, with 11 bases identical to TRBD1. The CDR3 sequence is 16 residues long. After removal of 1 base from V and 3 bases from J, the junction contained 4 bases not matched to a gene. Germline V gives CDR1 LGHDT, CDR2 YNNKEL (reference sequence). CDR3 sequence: CASSQVGTGGDYGYTF. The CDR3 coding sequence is TGTGCCAGCAGCCAAGTAGGGACAGGGGGTGACTATGGCTACACCTTC.

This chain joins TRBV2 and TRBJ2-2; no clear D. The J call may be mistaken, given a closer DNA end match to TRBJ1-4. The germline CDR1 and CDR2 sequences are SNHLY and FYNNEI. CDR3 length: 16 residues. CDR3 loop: CASSSSSDKLGEKLFF. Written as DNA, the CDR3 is TGTGCCAGCAGCTCCTCGTCAGACAAGCTAGGGGAAAAACTGTTTTTT.

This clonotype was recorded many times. CDR3 sequence: CASEGLTNNEQFF. CDR3 coding DNA: TGTGCCAGCGAAGGACTGACTAACAATGAGCAGTTCTTC. V and J are TRBV12-3 or TRBV12-4 and TRBJ2-1; D may be TRBD2 (5 bases). V was trimmed by 8 bases and J by 5 bases, leaving 13 bases between them. The CDR3 runs to 13 residues.

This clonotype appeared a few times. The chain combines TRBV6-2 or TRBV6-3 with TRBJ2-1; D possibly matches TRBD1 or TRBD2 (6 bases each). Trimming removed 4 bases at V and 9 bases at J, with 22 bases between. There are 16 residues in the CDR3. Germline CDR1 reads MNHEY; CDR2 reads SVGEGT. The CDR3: CASSSLDGTQGTEQFF. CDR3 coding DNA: TGTGCCAGCAGTTCCCTTGATGGGACTCAGGGGACTGAGCAGTTCTTC.

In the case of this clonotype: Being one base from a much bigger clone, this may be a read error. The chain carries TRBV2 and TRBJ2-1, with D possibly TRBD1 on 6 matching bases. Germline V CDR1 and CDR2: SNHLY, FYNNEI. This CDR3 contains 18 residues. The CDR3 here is CTSSERGTFPSSYNEQFF. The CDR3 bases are TGTACCAGCAGTGAAAGGGGGACGTTCCCAAGCTCCTACAATGAGCAGTTCTTC. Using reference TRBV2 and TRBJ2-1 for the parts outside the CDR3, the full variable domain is EPEVTQTPSHQVTQMGQEVILRCVPISNHLYFYWYRQILGQKVEFLVSFYNNEISEKSEIFDDQFSVERPDGSNFTLKIRSTKLEDSAMYFCTSSERGTFPSSYNEQFFGPGTRLTVL.

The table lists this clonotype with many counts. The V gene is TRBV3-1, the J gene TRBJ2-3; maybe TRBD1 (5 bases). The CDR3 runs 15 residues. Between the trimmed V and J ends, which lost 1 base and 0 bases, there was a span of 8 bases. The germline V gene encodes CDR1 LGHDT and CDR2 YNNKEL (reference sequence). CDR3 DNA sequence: TGTGCCAGCAGCCAAGGAACAGGAAGCACAGATACGCAGTATTTT. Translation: CASSQGTGSTDTQYF.

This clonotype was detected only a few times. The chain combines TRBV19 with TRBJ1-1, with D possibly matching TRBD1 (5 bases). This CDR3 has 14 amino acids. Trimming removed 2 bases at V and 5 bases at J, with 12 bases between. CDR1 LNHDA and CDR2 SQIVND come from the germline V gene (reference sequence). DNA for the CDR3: TGTGCCAGTAGTATAACAGGTGGACCGACTGAAGCTTTCTTT. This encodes CASSITGGPTEAFF.

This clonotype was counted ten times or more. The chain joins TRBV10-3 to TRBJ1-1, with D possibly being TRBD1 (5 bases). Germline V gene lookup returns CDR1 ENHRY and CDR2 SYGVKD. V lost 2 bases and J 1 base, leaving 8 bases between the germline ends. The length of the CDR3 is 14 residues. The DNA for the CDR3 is TGTGCCATCAGTGAGAGGGGTGGGAACACTGAAGCTTTCTTT. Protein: CAISERGGNTEAFF.

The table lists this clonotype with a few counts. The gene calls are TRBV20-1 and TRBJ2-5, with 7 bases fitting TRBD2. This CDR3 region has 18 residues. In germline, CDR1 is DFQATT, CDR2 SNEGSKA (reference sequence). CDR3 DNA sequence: TGCAGCGCCGAGGGACTAATCTTTCCGAATCCCGTAAGTGAGACCCAGTACTTC. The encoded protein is CSAEGLIFPNPVSETQYF.